The 30 T cell receptor beta chains below were found in one sample sequenced in a study of shared clonotypes between healthy human individuals. Assay used: immunoSEQ multiplex PCR; TCRdb lists only in-frame clones, some missing. The data show under 1,900,000 clones, 97% to 99% seen once. Sequences were obtained from naive CD4+ T cells sorted from blood. Specified subset: CD45RA+ positively selected. These receptor sequences come from a man aged 25 to 40 in good health.

The chain couples TRBV11-3 to TRBJ2-7, with unresolved D. This CDR3 is built from 13 residues. The germline V and J ends were trimmed by 1 base and 2 bases, with 6 bases remaining between them. Per the germline V gene, CDR1 is SGHNT and CDR2 is YENEEA. CDR3 amino acids: CASSLGLTYEQYF. CDR3 in DNA: TGTGCCAGCAGCTTAGGGCTTACCTACGAGCAGTACTTC. Together with reference TRBV11-3 and TRBJ2-7, the CDR3 gives the full variable domain: EAGVVQSPRYKIIEKKQPVAFWCNPISGHNTLYWYLQNLGQGPELLIRYENEEAVDDSQLPKDRFSAERLKGVDSTLKIQPAELGDSAVYLCASSLGLTYEQYFGPGTRLTVT.

This clone was counted once. This rearrangement joins TRBV4-1 to TRBJ2-7, with TRBD2 identical over 12 bases. This CDR3 has 16 residues. The junction had 5 bases not matched to a gene; V was cut back by 1 base and J by 4 bases. Germline V gives CDR1 MGHRA, CDR2 YSYEKL. CDR3 sequence reads: CASSQGNLAGGYEQYF. CDR3 bases: TGCGCCAGCAGCCAAGGCAACCTAGCGGGAGGGTACGAGCAGTACTTC.

The V and J genes are TRBV6-1 and TRBJ1-2; D remains unclear. The length of the CDR3 is 14 residues. Between the trimmed V and J ends, which lost 8 bases and 5 bases, there was a span of 18 bases. Germline V lookup: CDR1 MNHNS, CDR2 SASEGT. CDR3 DNA: TGTGCCAGCCAAGAGGGTGCGTTGCAGTATGGCTACACCTTC. It is translated as CASQEGALQYGYTF.

The chain has TRBV4-1 and TRBJ2-5; D is possibly TRBD2 (5 bases). CDR3 length equals 13 residues. Germline V gives CDR1 MGHRA, CDR2 YSYEKL. Trimming stripped 0 bases from V and 6 bases from J, with 8 bases between. The CDR3 here is CASSQDEGKTQYF. CDR3 nucleotide sequence: TGCGCCAGCAGCCAAGATGAGGGAAAGACCCAGTACTTC.

About this clone: In the same sample, other DNA sequences code for this CDR3. This chain uses TRBV5-4 with TRBJ2-1, with D maybe TRBD1 (5 bases). The germline V and J ends were trimmed by 4 bases and 3 bases, with 8 bases remaining between them. Germline loops: CDR1 SGHNT, CDR2 YYREEE (reference sequence). The CDR3 covers 13 residues. The CDR3 region is CASSRDSYNEQFF. CDR3 bases: TGTGCCAGCAGCCGAGACAGCTACAATGAGCAGTTCTTC. The full variable domain, in which reference TRBV5-4 and TRBJ2-1 provide the parts outside the CDR3, is ETGVTQSPTHLIKTRGQQVTLRCSSQSGHNTVSWYQQALGQGPQFIFQYYREEENGRGNFPPRFSGLQFPNYSSELNVNALELDDSALYLCASSRDSYNEQFFGPGTRLTVL.

The rearrangement uses TRBV27 and TRBJ1-5; maybe TRBD1 (5 bases). Trimming removed 2 bases at V and 5 bases at J, with 10 bases between. This CDR3 comprises 14 residues. Germline CDR1 reads MNHEY; CDR2 reads SMNVEV (reference sequence). CDR3 amino acids: CASSLQQGDQPQHF. As DNA, the CDR3 is TGTGCCAGCAGTTTACAGCAGGGAGATCAGCCCCAGCATTTT.

The chain employs TRBV11-2 and TRBJ2-2, with 10 bases lining up with TRBD2. Germline V gene data show CDR1 as SGHAT and CDR2 as FQNNGV. The CDR3 covers 18 residues. V lost 2 bases, J lost 5 bases, and 11 bases stayed unmatched. For the CDR3, the DNA is TGTGCCAGCAGCTTATTCAGCGGGAGGGGCCGGCTTACCGGGGAGCTGTTTTTT. Translated, it gives CASSLFSGRGRLTGELFF.

The chain carries TRBV5-6 and TRBJ1-2; no firm D call. CDR1 and CDR2 (germline): SGHDT, YYEEEE. V lost 6 bases, J lost 5 bases, and 20 bases lay in between. The CDR3 length is 15 residues. In DNA, the CDR3 is TGTGCCAGCAAACCGAACAGTTACACGCGGTATGGCTACACCTTC. This gives the protein CASKPNSYTRYGYTF.

As regards this clone: At one end the junction does not follow the germline gene, possibly because of a read error. The chain has TRBV14 and TRBJ2-7; the D gene is possibly TRBD2 (5 bases). The CDR3 has 12 residues. CDR1 and CDR2 from the germline V gene are SGHDN and FVKESK. The CDR3 spells CASSQVSGEQYF. The CDR3 DNA is TGTGCCAGCAGTCAAGTCAGCGGCGAGCAGTACTTC.

This rearrangement joins TRBV5-4 to TRBJ2-2; D unresolved. The V gene's germline CDR1 is SGHNT and CDR2 YYREEE (reference sequence). V lost 0 bases, J lost 6 bases, and 9 bases lay in between. There are 14 residues in the CDR3. CDR3 loop: CASSLVRSAGELFF. CDR3 nucleotides: TGTGCCAGCAGCTTGGTTAGGTCGGCCGGGGAGCTGTTTTTT.

The chain carries TRBV7-7 and TRBJ1-4; TRBD1 agrees at 7 bases. V lost 3 bases to trimming and J lost 3 bases; unmatched junction nucleotides: 22. Germline CDR1 SSHAT, CDR2 FNYEAQ (reference sequence). The CDR3 length is 21 residues. The CDR3 DNA reads TGTGCCAGCAGCTTTTATTATTACGCGACAGGGAAGATTACTCCTAATGAAAAACTGTTTTTT. This codes for CASSFYYYATGKITPNEKLFF.

The chain combines TRBV19 with TRBJ2-7, with D possibly TRBD1 on 6 matching bases. Germline-derived CDR1 and CDR2 are LNHDA and SQIVND (reference sequence). Trimming shortened V by 4 bases and J by 0 bases, and 10 bases separated the two germline ends. The CDR3 sequence is 14 residues long. CDR3 loop: CASSTRTVSYEQYF. DNA for the CDR3: TGTGCCAGTAGTACCCGGACAGTCTCCTACGAGCAGTACTTC. The full variable domain, its missing parts supplied by reference TRBV19 and TRBJ2-7, is DGGITQSPKYLFRKEGQNVTLSCEQNLNHDAMYWYRQDPGQGLRLIYYSQIVNDFQKGDIAEGYSVSREKKESFPLTVTSAQKNPTAFYLCASSTRTVSYEQYFGPGTRLTVT.

This chain joins TRBV7-8 and TRBJ2-1; 9 bases fit TRBD2. Trimming took 7 bases from V and 9 from J; bases not matched to a gene: 10. Germline V gene sequence: CDR1 SGHVS, CDR2 FQNEAQ. The CDR3 has 14 amino acids. CDR3 sequence reads: CASTVIAGVGEQFF. The CDR3 DNA sequence: TGTGCCAGCACCGTGATAGCGGGAGTCGGTGAGCAGTTCTTC.

This chain uses TRBV9 with TRBJ2-7; TRBD2 agrees at 14 bases. J lost 3 bases, V lost 4 bases, and 6 bases had no gene match. The CDR3 extends over 16 amino acids. CDR1 SGDLS and CDR2 YYNGEE come from the germline V gene. CDR3 amino acids: CASSPGLAGEGYEQYF. Here the CDR3 DNA reads TGTGCCAGCAGCCCGGGACTAGCGGGAGAGGGCTACGAGCAGTACTTC.

The chain links TRBV7-9 to TRBJ2-1; TRBD1 aligns across 8 bases. The J segment lost 3 bases and the V segment lost 1 base, leaving 8 bases of the junction unmatched. Per the germline V gene, CDR1 is SEHNR and CDR2 is FQNEAQ (reference sequence). The CDR3 sequence is 17 residues long. The CDR3 region has the DNA TGTGCCAGCAGCTTAGAAGCGGGCAGGGGGCGCTACAATGAGCAGTTCTTC. It encodes CASSLEAGRGRYNEQFF.

V gene TRBV27 combines with J gene TRBJ1-5; 7 nucleotides match TRBD1. Germline loops: CDR1 MNHEY, CDR2 SMNVEV (reference sequence). CDR3 length: 17 residues. J was trimmed by 4 bases and V by 5 bases; bases with no gene match: 14. For the CDR3, the DNA is TGTGCCAGCAGTATAGCGACAGGGTCAACAGTGAATCAGCCCCAGCATTTT. Translation gives CASSIATGSTVNQPQHF.

The gene calls are TRBV27 and TRBJ1-4, with a weak D call TRBD1 (5 bases). Looked up from germline, CDR1 is MNHEY and CDR2 is SMNVEV (reference sequence). The CDR3 runs to 14 residues. Trimming took off 3 bases at V and 10 bases at J, with 15 bases between the two ends. The CDR3 DNA is TGTGCCAGCAGTTTCGGGGTCGGGGCCGGAAAACTGTTTTTT. Encoded protein: CASSFGVGAGKLFF.

J is TRBJ2-7 and V is TRBV2; 9 nucleotides agree with TRBD1. CDR1 SNHLY and CDR2 FYNNEI come from the germline V gene. V trimming: 6 bases; J trimming: 6 bases; junction bases outside the gene matches: 3. The CDR3 has 12 residues. CDR3 nucleotides: TGTGCCAGCAGAGACAGGGGGTTCGAGCAGTACTTC. This encodes CASRDRGFEQYF.

This clone was seen only once. V gene TRBV7-2 combines with J gene TRBJ2-1; D is undetermined. V was shortened by 2 bases and J by 0 bases, with 5 bases between the two germline ends. Germline lookup yields CDR1 SGHTA and CDR2 FQGNSA. There are 14 residues in the CDR3. The CDR3 here is CASSLQRSYNEQFF. CDR3 nucleotides: TGTGCCAGCAGCTTACAACGCTCCTACAATGAGCAGTTCTTC.

J is TRBJ1-4 and V is TRBV5-1; D remains ambiguous. V was pared by 0 bases and J by 8 bases, with 5 bases between. CDR1 SGHRS and CDR2 YFSETQ come from the germline V gene. The CDR3 runs 12 residues. CDR3 sequence (DNA): TGCGCCAGCAGCTTGGCCTTAGAAAAACTGTTTTTT. Translating it yields CASSLALEKLFF.

The chain uses TRBV2 and TRBJ1-2; D is ambiguous. V was trimmed by 2 bases and J by 4 bases, leaving 11 bases between them. The CDR3 extends over 14 amino acids. The germline V gene encodes CDR1 SNHLY and CDR2 FYNNEI. DNA for the CDR3: TGTGCCAGCAGTGAAACCGACGGACTCTATGGCTACACCTTC. Protein sequence: CASSETDGLYGYTF.

The rearrangement links TRBV5-4 to TRBJ2-1; 7 bases are a match to TRBD2. This CDR3 region has 16 residues. Germline CDR1 reads SGHNT; CDR2 reads YYREEE (reference sequence). Trimming cost V 4 bases and J 3 bases; bases outside gene matches: 10. As DNA, the CDR3 is TGTGCCAGCAGCAGCGTCGCGGGAGAAATCTACAATGAGCAGTTCTTC. It is translated as CASSSVAGEIYNEQFF.

This chain connects TRBV7-3 to TRBJ2-3; possible D gene TRBD1, 5 bases. The CDR3 covers 15 residues. The V and J ends lost 1 base and 5 bases respectively, with 13 bases between them. In germline, CDR1 is SGHTA, CDR2 FQGTGA. The CDR3 DNA reads TGTGCCAGCAGCTTAAAGGGCACAGGCATAGATACGCAGTATTTT. This gives the protein CASSLKGTGIDTQYF.

The rearrangement uses TRBV12-5 and TRBJ2-2; no clear D. Per germline, CDR1 LGHNT and CDR2 FRNRAP. V was clipped by 0 bases and J by 1 base, with 9 bases between them. CDR3 length: 16 residues. The CDR3 DNA is TGTGCTAGTGGTTTGGTCCCCGGCCGGAACACCGGGGAGCTGTTTTTT. Translation gives CASGLVPGRNTGELFF.

A remark on this clone: Other DNA sequences of this sample code for an identical CDR3. This chain joins TRBV5-4 and TRBJ1-1; no clear D gene. Between the trimmed V and J ends, which lost 2 bases and 2 bases, there was a span of 7 bases. Germline loops: CDR1 SGHNT, CDR2 YYREEE (reference sequence). The CDR3 loop spans 13 amino acids. The CDR3 loop reads CASSLGPNTEAFF. CDR3 bases: TGTGCCAGCAGCTTAGGACCTAACACTGAAGCTTTCTTT.

The chain employs TRBV5-4 and TRBJ1-1; tentatively, D is TRBD1 (5 bases). CDR3 length: 15 amino acids. Germline assignment: CDR1 SGHNT and CDR2 YYREEE (reference sequence). Trimming removed 2 bases from V and 9 bases from J, with 20 bases in between. The CDR3 spells CASSFDLRRDAKAFF. CDR3 DNA: TGTGCCAGCAGCTTCGATCTCAGGCGGGACGCGAAAGCTTTCTTT.

V usage is TRBV6-5 and J usage is TRBJ2-3; unclear D gene. The CDR3 is 15 residues long. CDR1 is MNHEY and CDR2 is SVGAGI in the germline V gene. The V end lost 0 bases, the J end lost 5 bases, and 12 bases lay between the germline ends. The CDR3 region is CASSYSLPSVDTQYF. The CDR3 DNA follows: TGTGCCAGCAGTTACTCTTTGCCCTCAGTAGATACGCAGTATTTT.

The chain is built from TRBV6-5 and TRBJ2-6; TRBD1 might be the D (7 bases). CDR1 MNHEY and CDR2 SVGAGI come from the germline V gene. This CDR3 is 16 amino acids long. V dropped 4 bases and J dropped 5 bases, with 15 bases sitting between them. CDR3 residues: CASSSGGLSWANVLTF. CDR3 DNA sequence: TGTGCCAGCAGTTCAGGGGGGCTTTCTTGGGCCAACGTCCTGACTTTC.

The gene calls are TRBV18 and TRBJ2-7, with D unclear. Germline assignment: CDR1 KGHSH and CDR2 LQKENI. The CDR3 loop spans 13 amino acids. V lost 3 bases and J lost 2, with 8 bases in between. The chain's CDR3 is CASSPQNPYEQYF. CDR3 DNA: TGTGCCAGCTCACCCCAGAACCCCTACGAGCAGTACTTC.

In nucleotides, the CDR3 is TGTGCCAGCAGTGAACCAGACAGGGTAAATCAGCCCCAGCATTTT. Translating gives CASSEPDRVNQPQHF. This rearrangement joins TRBV2 to TRBJ1-5; 7 bases line up with TRBD1. This CDR3 has 15 residues. The J segment lost 4 bases and the V segment lost 2 bases, leaving 5 bases of the junction unmatched. From germline, CDR1 is SNHLY and CDR2 FYNNEI.